The rows below give T cell receptor beta chains drawn from one sample of a study of PD-L1 blockade in urothelial cancer. Data came from immunoSEQ multiplex PCR; TCRdb stores just in-frame clones and leaves some out. The sample carries some 100,000 clones, roughly nine tenths recorded once. This sample comprised PBMCs, obtained around atezolizumab (anti-PD-L1) treatment. The receptors shown here come from a woman older than 75 with urothelial cancer. Both conserved end residues are part of each CDR3. The order of the fields is D gene, clone size, J gene, CDR3 length, V gene, CDR3 DNA, CDR3 protein. D genes are given only for firm matches. Expanded clones get a size class; other rows say once, few or many, or leave the size out.

TRBD2	.	TRBJ2-1	12	TRBV7-2	TGTGCCACCCTTGGGAGGGGCAATGAGCAGTTCTTC	CATLGRGNEQFF
TRBD2	.	TRBJ2-5	19	TRBV5-4	TGTGCCAGCAGCTCGCTAGCGGGAGGGGGGGACAGCGGATTAGAGACCCAGTACTTC	CASSSLAGGGDSGLETQYF
.	.	TRBJ2-3	14	TRBV6-5	TGTGCCAGCAGTTACCGGGACACCACAGATACGCAGTATTTT	CASSYRDTTDTQYF
.	once	TRBJ1-4	14	TRBV10-2	TGCGCCAGCAGGGTACTGAAAGGAGGGGAAAAACTGTTTTTT	CASRVLKGGEKLFF
.	.	TRBJ1-1	14	TRBV11-1	TGTGCCAGCAGCCCACCGTCGGGGTCCACTGAAGCTTTCTTT	CASSPPSGSTEAFF
TRBD2	.	TRBJ2-1	16	TRBV19	TGTGCCACCTATGGAGGGAGGGCCATAGGATACAATGAGCAGTTCTTC	CATYGGRAIGYNEQFF
.	.	TRBJ2-7	13	TRBV7-9	TGTGCCAGCAGCCAGGGACGGGGGTACGAGCAGTACTTC	CASSQGRGYEQYF
.	.	TRBJ2-3	15	TRBV6-6	TGTGCCAGCAGTTACCCGGCGGAAAGCACAGATACGCAGTATTTT	CASSYPAESTDTQYF
.	.	TRBJ1-3	15	TRBV11-2	TGTGCCAGCAGCTTGTCCCTGGGCGGAGGGAACACCATATATTTT	CASSLSLGGGNTIYF
TRBD2	.	TRBJ2-5	16	TRBV27	TGTGCCAGCACCACCGGGACTAGCGGTTTGCAAGAGACCCAGTACTTC	CASTTGTSGLQETQYF
TRBD1	.	TRBJ2-1	17	TRBV9	TGTGCCAGCAGCGTTTCAACCCCGGGACAGGGGTACAATGAGCAGTTCTTC	CASSVSTPGQGYNEQFF
TRBD1	.	TRBJ1-4	14	TRBV27	TGTGCCAGCAGTTTATGGGGACAGGAAGGGTTCCTGTTTTTT	CASSLWGQEGFLFF
.	.	TRBJ2-7	14	TRBV6-1	TGTGCCAGCAGTGCAGGGGCGAGCTCCTACGAGCAGTACTTC	CASSAGASSYEQYF
.	.	TRBJ2-2	15	TRBV27	TGTGCCAGCAGTTCCCGCAGGGGAGGGACCGGGGAGCTGTTTTTT	CASSSRRGGTGELFF
.	.	TRBJ1-3	15	TRBV7-3	TGTGCCAGCAGCTTATCATCAGTCTCTGGAAACACCATATATTTT	CASSLSSVSGNTIYF
TRBD1	.	TRBJ1-5	16	TRBV19	TGTGCCAGTAGTATGGGGACAGGGTCCTTCAATCAGCCCCAGCATTTT	CASSMGTGSFNQPQHF
TRBD1	.	TRBJ1-5	15	TRBV9	TGTGCCAGCAGCGTAGGAGGGACAGGGGATCAGCCCCAGCATTTT	CASSVGGTGDQPQHF
.	once	TRBJ2-2	13	TRBV6-1	TGTGCCAGCAAGACTAGTAGCGCCGGGGAGCTGTTTTTT	CASKTSSAGELFF
.	.	TRBJ2-1	13	TRBV9	TGTGCCAGCACCGTCGGACCTAGCGAGGAGCAGTTCTTC	CASTVGPSEEQFF
.	.	TRBJ1-1	17	TRBV11-2	TGTGCCAGCAGCTCCTCCTGGGGGGGCGCGGGAAGAACTGAAGCTTTCTTT	CASSSSWGGAGRTEAFF
TRBD2	.	TRBJ2-2	16	TRBV29-1	TGCAGCGTTGAGATACTAGCGGGGGAGAGCACCGGGGAGCTGTTTTTT	CSVEILAGESTGELFF
TRBD1	.	TRBJ1-5	14	TRBV19	TGTGCCAGTAGTCAAACAGGGGGCGACCAGCCCCAGCATTTT	CASSQTGGDQPQHF
TRBD1	.	TRBJ1-1	17	TRBV15	TGTGCCACCAGCAGCTACGGTGGGGACAGGGTAAACACTGAAGCTTTCTTT	CATSSYGGDRVNTEAFF
TRBD1	.	TRBJ2-4	13	TRBV28	TGTGCCAGCCTCAGGACAGGGATAAACATTCAGTACTTC	CASLRTGINIQYF
.	.	TRBJ2-5	16	TRBV6-1	TGTGCCAGCAGTGAAGCTCCAGCGGCAGCCCCAGAGACCCAGTACTTC	CASSEAPAAAPETQYF
TRBD1	once	TRBJ1-2	14	TRBV28	TGTGCCAGCAGTACGGGACCAGGGGGCTATGGCTACACCTTC	CASSTGPGGYGYTF
.	.	TRBJ2-7	16	TRBV27	TGTGCCAGCAGTTTATCCCCTGGCAGGGTGGGCTACGAGCAGTACTTC	CASSLSPGRVGYEQYF
.	.	TRBJ1-2	13	TRBV2	TGTGCCAGCCGGGGTTTTGCCAACTATGGCTACACCTTC	CASRGFANYGYTF